This T cell receptor (beta chain) was retrieved from a study of graft-versus-host responses after intestinal transplantation. The overall study: All recipients got anti-thymocyte globulin induction, then tacrolimus and steroids for approximately 3 years. Study-level findings and limits: HvG clone declines early post-transplant were associated with peak circulating GvH levels. Recipient-marrow GvH clones were detected, some having first appeared in ileum or blood.

Concerning this clone itself: The antigen remains undetermined.

This CDR3 spans 17 amino acids. V was cut by 4 bases and J by 3 bases, with 23 bases left in between. From germline, CDR1 is SGHRS and CDR2 YFSETQ. Data came from immunoSEQ multiplex PCR; TCRdb stores just in-frame clones and leaves some out. Among 70,000 to 80,000 clones listed, about 90% were seen once. Sequencing used unstimulated CD8+ T cells sorted from spleen or lymph node cells, obtained before intestinal transplant. The receptor's source is a human donor who received an intestinal transplant. The rearrangement uses TRBV5-1 and TRBJ2-7, with D perhaps matching TRBD1 (6 bases). CDR3 DNA: TGCGCCAGCAGCGGAAGATGGACAGCCGGAGAGAACTACGAGCAGTACTTC. Encoded protein: CASSGRWTAGENYEQYF.